This passage covers 25 T cell receptor beta chains from one sample sequenced in a study of blood T cell repertoires in COVID-19. Profiling relied on immunoSEQ multiplex PCR, and the TCRdb table lists in-frame clones only, not all of them. Counted here are 350,000 to 550,000 clones, around nine tenths occurring once; the ten biggest clones make up 1.5% to 2%. Sequencing was done on a sample of PBMCs or T cells enriched from blood (not recorded which). The receptors derive from a woman in her late teens or twenties with acute COVID-19.

The rearrangement joins TRBV5-8 to TRBJ2-3; no definite D call. Germline V gene lookup returns CDR1 SGHTS and CDR2 YDEGEE. V lost 1 base and J 2 bases, leaving 8 bases between the germline ends. The length of the CDR3 is 14 residues. The chain's CDR3 is CASSLYTLTDTQYF. CDR3 nucleotides: TGTGCCAGCAGCTTGTATACTCTCACAGATACGCAGTATTTT. The whole variable domain, filled in from reference TRBV5-8 and TRBJ2-3, reads EAGVTQSPTHLIKTRGQQATLRCSPISGHTSVYWYQQALGLGLQFLLWYDEGEERNRGNFPPRFSGRQFPNYSSELNVNALELEDSALYLCASSLYTLTDTQYFGPGTRLTVL.

CDR3 bases: TGTGCCAGCAGTTTAACCTCGGATGGCTACACCTTC. Protein: CASSLTSDGYTF. This chain links TRBV12-3 or TRBV12-4 with TRBJ1-2; D unresolved. V lost 2 bases to trimming and J lost 6 bases, with 7 bases between them. This CDR3 contains 12 residues.

The V call is TRBV5-5, the J call TRBJ1-6, with D perhaps TRBD1 (6 bases). The CDR3 loop spans 13 amino acids. Trimming took 5 bases from V and 13 from J, leaving 16 bases between them. Germline V CDR1 and CDR2: SGHKS, YYEKEE (reference sequence). The CDR3 sequence is CASRYDRFSPLHF. Written as DNA, the CDR3 is TGTGCCAGCAGGTATGACAGGTTCTCTCCCCTCCACTTT.

The chain recombines TRBV29-1 with TRBJ1-1, with TRBD1 matching 8 bases. Germline values: CDR1 SQVTM, CDR2 ANQGSEA. After removal of 7 bases from V and 2 bases from J, the junction contained 9 bases not matched to a gene. The CDR3 loop spans 14 amino acids. Here the CDR3 reads CSAQWTGQNTEAFF. As DNA, the CDR3 is TGCAGCGCCCAGTGGACAGGGCAAAACACTGAAGCTTTCTTT.

DNA of the CDR3: TGTGCCAGCAGCCCGAGGGACAGGGGGCTTTCTAATGAAAAACTGTTTTTT. It encodes CASSPRDRGLSNEKLFF. The rearrangement joins TRBV7-9 to TRBJ1-4; 12 nucleotides match TRBD1. With 5 bases clipped from V and 3 bases from J, the junction kept 7 bases outside the gene matches. The length of the CDR3 is 17 residues. CDR1 is SEHNR, CDR2 FQNEAQ, per germline (reference sequence).

The chain combines TRBV11-3 with TRBJ2-1, with 9 bases aligning to TRBD1. Germline CDR1 reads SGHNT; CDR2 reads YENEEA. Unmatched junction bases numbered 4, after V lost 3 bases and J lost 1 base. The CDR3 covers 16 residues. Here the CDR3 reads CASSLGTGPSYNEQFF. In nucleotides, the CDR3 is TGTGCCAGCAGCTTGGGGACAGGGCCATCCTACAATGAGCAGTTCTTC.

The chain uses TRBV29-1 and TRBJ1-2, with D tentatively TRBD1 (6 bases). V was pared by 5 bases and J by 8 bases, with 12 bases between. This CDR3 spans 11 amino acids. Germline lookup yields CDR1 SQVTM and CDR2 ANQGSEA. CDR3 sequence (DNA): TGCAGCGTTACAGGGCAGAAAGGCTACACCTTC. It yields the protein CSVTGQKGYTF.

This clone was seen just once. The genes are TRBV6-5 and TRBJ1-4; D is ambiguous. CDR1 and CDR2 from the germline V gene are MNHEY and SVGAGI. V dropped 7 bases and J dropped 1 base, with 7 bases sitting between them. There are 13 residues in the CDR3. CDR3 region: CASKIGTNEKLFF. CDR3 sequence (DNA): TGTGCCAGCAAGATCGGAACTAATGAAAAACTGTTTTTT.

The chain uses TRBV9 and TRBJ2-1; D not resolved. The CDR3 sequence is 13 residues long. In germline, CDR1 is SGDLS, CDR2 YYNGEE. Trimming took off 4 bases at V and 9 bases at J, with 14 bases between the two ends. CDR3 in amino acids: CASSPSIRSEQFF. The CDR3 bases are TGTGCCAGCAGCCCCTCAATTAGGAGTGAGCAGTTCTTC.

This sequence joins TRBV7-2 and TRBJ2-7; TRBD2 is a possible D gene (5 bases). The germline V gene has CDR1 SGHTA and CDR2 FQGNSA. The length of the CDR3 is 14 residues. V was shortened by 1 base and J by 4 bases, with 11 bases between the two germline ends. The CDR3 is CASSLELVGYEQYF. CDR3 DNA: TGTGCCAGCAGCTTAGAACTAGTTGGGTACGAGCAGTACTTC.

The rearrangement uses TRBV5-1 and TRBJ2-1, with 10 bases matching TRBD2. J lost 5 bases, V lost 2 bases, and 10 bases had no gene match. Germline V gene sequence: CDR1 SGHRS, CDR2 YFSETQ. The CDR3 loop spans 17 amino acids. Here the CDR3 DNA reads TGCGCCAGCAGCTTCGGGAGCGGGGGGGCAACGGACAATGAGCAGTTCTTC. Encoded protein: CASSFGSGGATDNEQFF.

The chain has TRBV25-1 and TRBJ2-5, with D hard to call. This CDR3 has 12 residues. Looked up from germline, CDR1 is MGHDK and CDR2 is SYGVNS. Trimming removed 5 bases from V and 5 bases from J, with 9 bases in between. The DNA of the CDR3 is TGTGCCAGCAGTTTTAGCTTGGAGACCCAGTACTTC. Amino acids: CASSFSLETQYF.

The rearrangement links TRBV6-5 to TRBJ1-2; 7 nucleotides line up with TRBD1. The trim removed 5 bases at V and 8 bases at J, leaving 8 bases unmatched. The CDR3 is 13 residues long. The germline gives CDR1 MNHEY, CDR2 SVGAGI. The CDR3 region has the DNA TGTGCCAGCAGTCGACAGGGTGTGCGAGGCTACACCTTC. As protein: CASSRQGVRGYTF.

This clone was seen only once. The V and J genes are TRBV5-1 and TRBJ2-1; TRBD1 aligns across 7 bases. V dropped 0 bases and J dropped 6; count of bases not matched to a gene: 6. The CDR3 is 15 amino acids. Germline V CDR1 and CDR2: SGHRS, YFSETQ. The CDR3 loop is CASSLVQGSVNEQFF. For the CDR3, the DNA is TGCGCCAGCAGCTTGGTACAGGGGAGCGTCAATGAGCAGTTCTTC.

V is TRBV5-4 and J is TRBJ2-1; 8 bases agree with TRBD2. V was pared by 6 bases and J by 7 bases, with 12 bases of the junction left unmatched. The CDR3 runs to 15 residues. The germline gives CDR1 SGHNT, CDR2 YYREEE (reference sequence). Here the CDR3 DNA reads TGTGCCAGCAACTACAGGGAGCGGGGGTGGAATGAGCAGTTCTTC. Translating it yields CASNYRERGWNEQFF.

This sequence joins TRBV6-5 and TRBJ1-5; D is unresolved. This CDR3 is 11 amino acids long. The V and J ends lost 9 bases and 7 bases respectively, with 10 bases between them. Per the germline V gene, CDR1 is MNHEY and CDR2 is SVGAGI. For the CDR3, the DNA is TGTGCCAGTGGGTTGCGGCAGCCCCAGCATTTT. This gives the protein CASGLRQPQHF.

The chain couples TRBV29-1 to TRBJ1-1; D ambiguous. Trimming took 6 bases from V and 2 from J, leaving 7 bases between them. The CDR3 runs to 11 residues. Germline CDR1 and CDR2: SQVTM and ANQGSEA. As DNA, the CDR3 is TGCAGCGTCCCTATTAACACTGAAGCTTTCTTT. It is translated as CSVPINTEAFF.

The J gene is TRBJ1-5, the V gene TRBV5-8; 9 bases are a match to TRBD1. This CDR3 contains 15 residues. The J segment lost 5 bases and the V segment lost 6 bases, leaving 9 bases of the junction unmatched. Per the germline V gene, CDR1 is SGHTS and CDR2 is YDEGEE. CDR3 amino acids: CASTSKDRGYQPQHF. The CDR3, as DNA: TGTGCCAGCACCTCCAAGGACAGGGGTTATCAGCCCCAGCATTTT.

The CDR3 nucleotides read TGTGCCACTCCGAATAGCGGGAGTCGGACCGGGGAGCTGTTTTTT. Translating gives CATPNSGSRTGELFF. V is TRBV19 and J is TRBJ2-2, with 9 bases fitting TRBD2. V shed 10 bases and J 5 bases; nucleotides not matched to a gene: 11. The CDR3 runs 15 residues. CDR1 is LNHDA and CDR2 is SQIVND in the germline V gene (reference sequence).

The DNA of the CDR3 is TGTGCCAGTAGTATAGCAGGGGGCACTGAAGCTTTCTTT. Translating it yields CASSIAGGTEAFF. The V call is TRBV19, the J call TRBJ1-1; TRBD1 matches 7 bases. Germline V gives CDR1 LNHDA, CDR2 SQIVND (reference sequence). The CDR3 is 13 residues long. Trimming cost V 1 base and J 4 bases; bases outside gene matches: 0.

The V call is TRBV9, the J call TRBJ2-7; 9 bases line up with TRBD1. V lost 0 bases to trimming and J lost 7 bases; unmatched junction nucleotides: 8. Germline loops: CDR1 SGDLS, CDR2 YYNGEE. The CDR3 covers 15 residues. The CDR3 loop is CASSVAPTGGEEQYF. CDR3 bases: TGTGCCAGCAGCGTAGCCCCAACAGGGGGCGAGGAGCAGTACTTC.

The chain links TRBV11-2 to TRBJ2-7, with 7 positions matching TRBD2. This CDR3 comprises 13 residues. V was pared by 5 bases and J by 7 bases, with 8 bases of the junction left unmatched. The germline gives CDR1 SGHAT, CDR2 FQNNGV. DNA for the CDR3: TGTGCCAGCAGCCCCGCCGGGGGAGGGGAGCAGTACTTC. Protein: CASSPAGGGEQYF. Variable domain in full (rest from reference TRBV11-2 and TRBJ2-7): EAGVAQSPRYKIIEKRQSVAFWCNPISGHATLYWYQQILGQGPKLLIQFQNNGVVDDSQLPKDRFSAERLKGVDSTLKIQPAKLEDSAVYLCASSPAGGGEQYFGPGTRLTVT.

J is TRBJ1-4 and V is TRBV19; D not certain. The V end was cut by 8 bases, the J end by 0 bases, with 10 bases between. The CDR3 consists of 14 residues. Germline V gene data show CDR1 as LNHDA and CDR2 as SQIVND (reference sequence). The CDR3 sequence is CASGPSATNEKLFF. The CDR3 coding sequence is TGTGCCAGTGGGCCAAGTGCAACTAATGAAAAACTGTTTTTT.

This clone came up once. The chain uses TRBV3-1 (or the pseudogene TRBV3-2) and TRBJ2-7; 11 nucleotides match TRBD2. Germline CDR1 reads LGHDT; CDR2 reads YNNKEL (reference sequence). The trim removed 4 bases at V and 1 base at J, leaving 15 bases unmatched. This CDR3 has 19 amino acids. The CDR3, as DNA: TGTGCCAGCAGCCCTGGACCCGGGACTAGCGGACTATTATCCTACGAGCAGTACTTC. Translated, it gives CASSPGPGTSGLLSYEQYF.

The table lists this clone with a count of one. This chain joins TRBV12-3 or TRBV12-4 and TRBJ2-2; D gene uncertain. Trimming cost V 7 bases and J 8 bases, with 8 bases left between them. This CDR3 comprises 11 residues. CDR3 coding DNA: TGTGCCAGCACCAACTCGGGGGAGCTGTTTTTT. Translated: CASTNSGELFF.